Listed below are T cell receptor beta chains from one sample, sequenced in a study of blood T cells in healthy people across ages. MiXCR, applied by TCRdb to the 5' RACE reads, yields one record per CDR3 protein. Here the sample spans 1.5 million to 2 million distinct CDR3 sequences, 28% being singletons. Sequenced input: blood. These receptors all come from a woman younger than 45 in good health. Each CDR3 is given with its conserved first and last residue. Not every row has a clone size; where given, it reads once, few, many or a size class.

V,J,size,CDR3
TRBV5-1,TRBJ2-3,few,CASSFTDPHLDTQYF
TRBV7-2,TRBJ1-1,NA,CASSLGLENTEAFF
TRBV6-1,TRBJ2-7,few,CASSGDRGQEQYF
TRBV6-2/TRBV6-3,TRBJ2-1,NA,CASRTAGAGEQFF
TRBV3-1,TRBJ2-5,many,CASSQDRPDLETQYF
TRBV5-1,TRBJ2-2,NA,CASSLVASQPTGELFF
TRBV29-1,TRBJ1-1,NA,CSVDPQQGDTEAFF
TRBV29-1,TRBJ2-5,few,CSASGAALQETQYF
TRBV7-2,TRBJ2-7,NA,CASSLGGLAARDEQYF
TRBV6-1,TRBJ2-7,NA,CASSEEDRVSYEQYF
TRBV5-1,TRBJ1-2,few,CASSPTWDGGYTF
TRBV9,TRBJ2-3,few,CASGAGITDTQYF
TRBV7-6,TRBJ1-5,few,CASSLGNSEPQHF
TRBV6-1,TRBJ1-1,once,CASSRTGWETEAFF
TRBV12-3/TRBV12-4,TRBJ1-1,few,CASSFFPALGGPEAFF
TRBV29-1,TRBJ2-1,few,CSVDPGLATYNEQFF
TRBV5-6,TRBJ2-7,few,CASSAPDRTYEQYF
TRBV5-1,TRBJ2-5,many,CASSNRGGDEETQYF
TRBV24-1,TRBJ2-5,NA,CATGEGTYNEQYF
TRBV6-2/TRBV6-3,TRBJ1-2,NA,CASASSGGDYGYTF
TRBV5-1,TRBJ2-1,few,CASRRGRSYNEQFF
TRBV3-1,TRBJ2-2,NA,CASSHTGEGGELFF
TRBV6-7,TRBJ1-4,few,CATIQEGDEKLFF
TRBV6-2/TRBV6-3,TRBJ2-1,few,CASWGQSGNEQFF
TRBV29-1,TRBJ2-7,many,CSVEREGRRYEQYF
TRBV18,TRBJ2-1,few,CASSPQWGSGNEQFF
TRBV5-5,TRBJ1-1,few,CASSPTGVGTEAFF
TRBV29-1,NA,NA,CSVVRHETQYF
TRBV7-2,TRBJ1-3,few,CASSLGVFGNTIYF
TRBV6-6,TRBJ1-5,NA,CASSYNQGTSNQPQHF
TRBV5-1,TRBJ2-3,NA,CASKAELTDTQYF
TRBV7-8,TRBJ2-5,NA,CASSPGTIEAQYF
TRBV29-1,TRBJ2-1,many,CSVEEGKRTREQFF
TRBV29-1,TRBJ2-5,many,CSVATSGTGETQYF
TRBV4-1,TRBJ2-7,NA,CASSQPGRRPYEQYF
TRBV12-3/TRBV12-4,TRBJ1-3,NA,CVSSLGISGNTIYF
TRBV5-1,TRBJ2-7,NA,CASSSPSGRPSSYEQYF
TRBV5-5,TRBJ2-3,NA,CASSTDPTDTQYF